These T cell receptor beta chains were read from a single sample in a study of beta chain features in type 1 diabetes. TCRdb's copy holds only in-frame clones and misses some; the assay was immunoSEQ multiplex PCR. The sample has 900,000 or so clones; roughly 17% are singletons. Specimen: naive CD4+ T cells from blood. The receptors were gathered from a young woman in good health. CDR3s include the opening cysteine and the closing phenylalanine or tryptophan. Each record gives: V gene, clone size, D gene, J gene, CDR3 protein, CDR3 DNA. D genes are given only for firm matches. The size of a clone is reported for some rows only, either as once, few or many, or as a class for expanded clones.

TRBV7-3	NA	NA	TRBJ2-6	CASSLNPAGANVLTF	TGTGCCAGCAGCTTAAATCCAGCTGGGGCCAACGTCCTGACTTTC
TRBV27	few	TRBD1	TRBJ1-2	CASRSTGALRGDSGYTF	TGTGCCAGCAGATCGACAGGGGCACTCCGAGGTGATAGTGGCTACACCTTC
TRBV10-3	NA	NA	TRBJ2-3	CAISDSAGTDTQYF	TGTGCCATCAGTGATTCGGCAGGCACAGATACGCAGTATTTT
TRBV27	NA	NA	TRBJ2-1	CASTKTRDTISEQFF	TGTGCCAGCACAAAGACCCGGGACACCATTTCTGAGCAGTTCTTC
TRBV10-3	NA	TRBD2	TRBJ2-5	CAISGRDKETQYF	TGTGCCATCTCTGGGAGGGATAAAGAGACCCAGTACTTC
TRBV5-1	few	NA	TRBJ2-4	CASSSRGALSGVAKNIQYF	TGCGCCAGCAGCTCCCGCGGCGCACTTAGCGGAGTAGCCAAAAACATTCAGTACTTC
TRBV5-1	NA	NA	TRBJ1-4	CASSFRFF	TGCGCCAGCAGCTTCAGGTTTTTT
TRBV6-5	few	NA	TRBJ2-3	CASGTSDTQYF	TGTGCCAGCGGAACGTCAGATACGCAGTATTTT
TRBV11-3	few	NA	TRBJ2-1	CASSLDDSYNEQFF	TGTGCCAGCAGCTTAGACGACAGTTATAATGAGCAGTTCTTC
TRBV5-4	few	TRBD1	TRBJ2-6	CASSLGTRTGRGPGANVLTF	TGTGCCAGCAGCTTGGGGACCCGGACAGGAAGGGGTCCTGGGGCCAACGTCCTGACTTTC
TRBV18	NA	NA	TRBJ1-2	CASSSDRIYGYTF	TGTGCCAGCTCATCAGACAGGATCTATGGCTACACCTTC
TRBV9	few	NA	TRBJ2-4	CASAVGIGKNIQYF	TGTGCCAGCGCAGTGGGGATAGGCAAAAACATTCAGTACTTC
TRBV5-1	NA	TRBD1	TRBJ2-1	CASSPGQGYNEQFF	TGCGCCAGCAGCCCAGGACAGGGATACAATGAGCAGTTCTTC
TRBV9	few	NA	TRBJ2-2	CASSRNTGELFF	TGTGCCAGCAGCAGGAACACCGGGGAGCTGTTTTTT
TRBV27	NA	NA	TRBJ1-4	CASSFGTGQGLTEKLFF	TGTGCCAGCAGTTTTGGCACAGGACAAGGGCTAACTGAAAAACTGTTTTTT
TRBV7-8	few	NA	TRBJ1-2	CASSLDGAGRNYGYTF	TGTGCCAGCAGCTTAGATGGAGCAGGGCGAAACTATGGCTACACCTTC
TRBV28	NA	NA	TRBJ2-2	CASAGVTGELFF	TGTGCCAGCGCAGGGGTAACCGGGGAGCTGTTTTTT
TRBV9	few	TRBD1	TRBJ2-3	CASSWGQGSDTQYF	TGTGCCAGCAGCTGGGGACAGGGGTCAGATACGCAGTATTTT
TRBV18	NA	NA	TRBJ2-3	CASSPRREPTDTQYF	TGTGCCAGCTCACCACGCAGGGAGCCCACAGATACGCAGTATTTT
TRBV9	NA	TRBD2	TRBJ2-2	CASSVVPGGSGTGELFF	TGTGCCAGCAGCGTAGTTCCCGGCGGGAGTGGCACCGGGGAGCTGTTTTTT
TRBV5-4	few	TRBD2	TRBJ2-1	CASSLGTSGTYNEQFF	TGTGCCAGCAGCCTTGGGACTAGCGGAACCTACAATGAGCAGTTCTTC
TRBV4-3	few	NA	TRBJ2-1	CASSQDSPGYNEQFF	TGCGCCAGCAGCCAAGATTCGCCAGGGTACAATGAGCAGTTCTTC
TRBV28	NA	NA	TRBJ2-7	CASRRAYEQYF	TGTGCCAGCAGGAGAGCCTACGAGCAGTACTTC
TRBV10-3	few	TRBD2	TRBJ2-2	CAISGLAGGDTGELFF	TGTGCCATCAGTGGACTAGCGGGAGGTGACACCGGGGAGCTGTTTTTT
TRBV18	NA	NA	TRBJ1-1	CASSPPSQGMNTEAFF	TGTGCCAGCTCACCACCCTCTCAGGGAATGAACACTGAAGCTTTCTTT
TRBV5-1	few	TRBD2	TRBJ2-7	CASSLVGLAGREQYF	TGCGCCAGCAGCTTGGTGGGACTAGCGGGTCGCGAGCAGTACTTC
TRBV9	NA	NA	TRBJ2-2	CASSVEAGTGELFF	TGTGCCAGCAGCGTAGAAGCGGGCACCGGGGAGCTGTTTTTT
TRBV15	NA	NA	TRBJ2-2	CATSRDLGPYTGELFF	TGTGCCACCAGCAGAGATTTGGGACCCTACACCGGGGAGCTGTTTTTT
TRBV19	few	NA	TRBJ2-1	CASSFSPTSVEQFF	TGTGCCAGTAGTTTCAGCCCGACTAGTGTTGAGCAGTTCTTC
TRBV18	few	TRBD1	TRBJ1-1	CASSPTRGASNTEAFF	TGTGCCAGCTCACCAACCAGGGGGGCTTCGAACACTGAAGCTTTCTTT
TRBV19	NA	NA	TRBJ1-4	CASSIFASSNEKLFF	TGTGCCAGTAGTATTTTTGCCAGCTCGAATGAAAAACTGTTTTTT
TRBV5-1	NA	NA	TRBJ2-3	CASNAGAELTDTQYF	TGCGCCAGCAATGCAGGGGCCGAACTAACAGATACGCAGTATTTT
TRBV5-1	NA	TRBD2	TRBJ2-7	CASSSRGTSDSRQYF	TGCGCCAGCAGCTCACGCGGGACTAGCGACTCCCGCCAGTACTTC
TRBV28	NA	NA	TRBJ2-6	CASSLITGSWANVLTF	TGTGCCAGCAGTTTGATTACAGGGAGCTGGGCCAACGTCCTGACTTTC
TRBV6-6	few	NA	TRBJ1-2	CASSYSSTAHNYGYTF	TGTGCCAGCAGTTACTCTTCGACAGCCCATAACTATGGCTACACCTTC
TRBV7-9	NA	NA	TRBJ1-1	CASSLGPLGTEAFF	TGTGCCAGCAGCTTGGGTCCCCTGGGCACTGAAGCTTTCTTT
TRBV27	few	TRBD1	TRBJ2-3	CATKRTGSTDTQYF	TGTGCCACCAAAAGGACAGGCAGCACAGATACGCAGTATTTT
TRBV19	few	NA	TRBJ2-5	CASSDSGREQETQYF	TGTGCCAGTAGTGATAGTGGTAGGGAGCAAGAGACCCAGTACTTC
TRBV10-3	NA	TRBD1	TRBJ1-2	CAIRGQATHGYTF	TGTGCCATCAGAGGACAGGCGACACATGGCTACACCTTC
TRBV6-5	NA	NA	TRBJ2-2	CASSYVATNTGELFF	TGTGCCAGCAGTTATGTAGCGACGAACACCGGGGAGCTGTTTTTT
TRBV6-5	NA	NA	TRBJ1-1	CASSTALRTEAFF	TGTGCCAGCAGTACCGCCCTGAGGACTGAAGCTTTCTTT
TRBV2	NA	NA	TRBJ2-7	CASRELDEQYF	TGTGCCAGCAGGGAGTTGGACGAGCAGTACTTC
TRBV6-1	few	TRBD2	TRBJ2-7	CAISATSGYEQYF	TGTGCCATCAGTGCGACTAGCGGCTACGAGCAGTACTTC
TRBV7-9	few	NA	TRBJ1-1	CASSLNGGSEAFF	TGTGCCAGCAGCTTAAATGGGGGTTCTGAAGCTTTCTTT
TRBV7-6	NA	NA	TRBJ2-2	CASSLARIAGELFF	TGTGCCAGCAGCTTGGCCAGGATTGCCGGGGAGCTGTTTTTT
TRBV2	NA	NA	TRBJ1-5	CASSGVMAPQHF	TGTGCCAGCAGTGGTGTTATGGCTCCCCAGCATTTT
TRBV28	few	TRBD1	TRBJ2-7	CASGGTGVYEQYF	TGTGCCAGCGGGGGGACAGGGGTCTACGAGCAGTACTTC
TRBV5-1	few	NA	TRBJ2-3	CASSLEQSTDTQYF	TGCGCCAGCAGCTTGGAACAGAGCACAGATACGCAGTATTTT
TRBV29-1	few	TRBD2	TRBJ2-7	CSVDLSLAGEPYEQYF	TGCAGCGTTGACTTAAGTTTAGCGGGAGAACCCTACGAGCAGTACTTC
TRBV7-2	NA	TRBD1	TRBJ2-5	CASSPGQGLGTQYF	TGTGCCAGCAGCCCAGGACAGGGGCTTGGGACCCAGTACTTC
TRBV5-5	NA	NA	TRBJ2-2	CASSRRTENTGELFF	TGTGCCAGCAGCCGTCGGACAGAGAACACCGGGGAGCTGTTTTTT
TRBV28	NA	TRBD1	TRBJ2-1	CASSTGTGARNEQFF	TGTGCCAGCAGTACCGGGACAGGGGCTCGAAATGAGCAGTTCTTC
TRBV7-2	few	TRBD2	TRBJ2-3	CASSLVLAGATDTQYF	TGTGCCAGCAGCTTAGTACTAGCGGGAGCGACAGATACGCAGTATTTT
TRBV6-6	few	TRBD2	TRBJ2-5	CASRPRTSGDQETQYF	TGTGCCAGCAGGCCTCGGACTAGCGGGGACCAAGAGACCCAGTACTTC
TRBV28	NA	TRBD2	TRBJ2-1	CASSPLAGGSNEQFF	TGTGCCAGCAGTCCACTAGCGGGAGGCAGTAATGAGCAGTTCTTC
TRBV20-1	NA	NA	TRBJ2-7	CSAQRVYEQYF	TGCAGTGCACAGCGTGTTTACGAGCAGTACTTC